The source of this TCR beta chain is a study of immune cell composition in non-small cell lung cancer. Study information: Lung adenocarcinoma or squamous carcinoma made up most tumours. Whole-study findings and limits: Squamous carcinomas (approximately 80%) more often had tumour-associated clones >0.5% than adenocarcinomas (approximately 35%). Overall clonality, unlike maximal tumour-associated clone frequency, did not predict TIL reactivity.

About this clone: Its matching antigen is unknown.

Normal lung was sampled as far from the tumour as possible, at least 3 cm. Template was genomic DNA from frozen, unsorted single-cell suspensions. Assay: immunoSEQ multiplex PCR; the TCRdb copy retains only in-frame clones and omits some. Of several thousand clones in the sample, around four fifths were seen once. This receptor was identified in a human donor with non-small cell lung cancer. The sample comprised non-adjacent lung tissue.

The CDR3 loop reads CASSIRRGTGELFF. The DNA for the CDR3 is TGTGCCAGTAGTATTCGCAGGGGCACCGGGGAGCTGTTTTTT. The chain couples TRBV19 to TRBJ2-2; D might be TRBD1 (6 bases). Trimming left V 3 bases short and J 4 bases short, with 9 bases between. The CDR3 has 14 residues. CDR1 and CDR2 (germline): LNHDA, SQIVND (reference sequence).